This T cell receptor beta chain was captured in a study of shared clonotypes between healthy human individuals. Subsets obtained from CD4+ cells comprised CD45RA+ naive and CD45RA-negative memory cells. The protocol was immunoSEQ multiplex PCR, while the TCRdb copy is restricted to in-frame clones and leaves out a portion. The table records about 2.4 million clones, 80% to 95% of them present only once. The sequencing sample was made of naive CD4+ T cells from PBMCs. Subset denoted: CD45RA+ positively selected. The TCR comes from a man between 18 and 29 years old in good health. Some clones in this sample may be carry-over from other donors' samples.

The CDR3 loop reads CASSGEWFTEAFF. DNA for the CDR3: TGCGCCAGCAGCGGGGAGTGGTTCACTGAAGCTTTCTTT. This rearrangement joins TRBV5-1 to TRBJ1-1; no clear D gene. This CDR3 comprises 13 residues. The germline gives CDR1 SGHRS, CDR2 YFSETQ. V dropped 4 bases and J dropped 4 bases, with 11 bases sitting between them.